These T cell receptor beta chains were read from a single sample in a study of TIL therapy for anti-PD-1-resistant metastatic lung cancer. Profiling relied on immunoSEQ multiplex PCR, and the TCRdb table lists in-frame clones only, not all of them. The profile shows around 26,000 clones, approximately 57% of them singletons. This sample comprised tumor tissue, obtained at baseline. These receptors were obtained from a woman aged 30-79 years with non-small cell lung cancer. CDR3s include the opening cysteine and the closing phenylalanine or tryptophan. The D gene is left open where the match is weak.

j_call: TRBJ2-1; v_call: TRBV9; d_call: -; cdr3_aa: CASSVRASTHEQFF
j_call: TRBJ2-1; v_call: TRBV14; d_call: TRBD2; cdr3_aa: CASSKLAGGSGEQFF
j_call: TRBJ2-7; v_call: TRBV2; d_call: -; cdr3_aa: CASSTQGNEQYF
j_call: TRBJ2-3; v_call: TRBV23-1; d_call: -; cdr3_aa: CASLNTDTQYF
j_call: TRBJ2-1; v_call: TRBV11-2; d_call: TRBD2; cdr3_aa: CASSLGALAGGFGKQFF
j_call: TRBJ1-1; v_call: TRBV6-1; d_call: -; cdr3_aa: CASRREVDTEAFF
j_call: TRBJ2-6; v_call: TRBV19; d_call: -; cdr3_aa: CASSIAGVGANVLTF
j_call: TRBJ2-7; v_call: TRBV5-1; d_call: -; cdr3_aa: CASSPRDTRLTYEQYF
j_call: TRBJ2-5; v_call: TRBV2; d_call: TRBD2; cdr3_aa: CASSELAGGTQYF
j_call: TRBJ1-1; v_call: TRBV6-5; d_call: -; cdr3_aa: CVSSEGPNTEAFF
j_call: TRBJ2-7; v_call: TRBV6-5; d_call: -; cdr3_aa: CASSSGAPFSSEQYF
j_call: TRBJ1-1; v_call: TRBV10-3; d_call: -; cdr3_aa: CAISESVLNTEAFF
j_call: TRBJ2-3; v_call: TRBV30; d_call: -; cdr3_aa: CAWRSDGDTQYF
j_call: TRBJ2-7; v_call: TRBV11-2; d_call: TRBD1; cdr3_aa: CASSYAGQGNEQYF
j_call: TRBJ2-3; v_call: TRBV5-1; d_call: TRBD1; cdr3_aa: CASSWTGGGTDTQYF
j_call: TRBJ1-1; v_call: TRBV4-1; d_call: -; cdr3_aa: CASSQDRDTEAFF
j_call: TRBJ1-1; v_call: TRBV4-1; d_call: -; cdr3_aa: CASSRAGPQNTEAFF
j_call: TRBJ2-7; v_call: TRBV6-7; d_call: -; cdr3_aa: CASRADDEQYF
j_call: TRBJ1-3; v_call: TRBV5-1; d_call: -; cdr3_aa: CASSPAGVGNTIYF
j_call: TRBJ1-1; v_call: TRBV4-2; d_call: -; cdr3_aa: CASSQPISWGDHTEAFF
j_call: TRBJ2-2; v_call: TRBV7-6; d_call: TRBD2; cdr3_aa: CASSLGLAGRDGELFF
j_call: TRBJ2-7; v_call: TRBV28; d_call: -; cdr3_aa: CASTEGILYEQYF
j_call: TRBJ2-3; v_call: TRBV29-1; d_call: TRBD2; cdr3_aa: CSVEDRGGVSDTQYF
j_call: TRBJ2-5; v_call: TRBV11-2; d_call: -; cdr3_aa: CASSLDDSSQYF
j_call: TRBJ2-7; v_call: TRBV6-5; d_call: TRBD1; cdr3_aa: CASGMGTGGIYEQYF
j_call: TRBJ2-5; v_call: TRBV6-1; d_call: TRBD2; cdr3_aa: CASSFFWTSQETQYF